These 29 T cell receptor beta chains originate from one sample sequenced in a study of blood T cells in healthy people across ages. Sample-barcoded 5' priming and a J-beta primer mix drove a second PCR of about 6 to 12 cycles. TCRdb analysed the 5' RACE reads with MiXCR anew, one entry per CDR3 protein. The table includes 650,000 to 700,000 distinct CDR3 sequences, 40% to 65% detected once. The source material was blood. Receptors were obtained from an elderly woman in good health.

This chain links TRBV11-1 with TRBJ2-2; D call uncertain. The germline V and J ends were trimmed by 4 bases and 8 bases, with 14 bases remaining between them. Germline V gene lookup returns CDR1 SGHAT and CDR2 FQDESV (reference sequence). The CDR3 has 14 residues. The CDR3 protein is CASSSAWERGELFF. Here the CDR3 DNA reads TGTGCCAGCAGCTCAGCCTGGGAACGGGGGGAGCTGTTTTTT. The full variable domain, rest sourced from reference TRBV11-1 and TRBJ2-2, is EAEVAQSPRYKITEKSQAVAFWCDPISGHATLYWYRQILGQGPELLVQFQDESVVDDSQLPKDRFSAERLKGVDSTLKIQPAELGDSAMYLCASSSAWERGELFFGEGSRLTVL.

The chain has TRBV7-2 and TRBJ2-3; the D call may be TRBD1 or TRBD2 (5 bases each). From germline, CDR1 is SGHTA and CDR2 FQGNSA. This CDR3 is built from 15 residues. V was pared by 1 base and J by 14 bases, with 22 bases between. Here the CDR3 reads CASSLVRPGHLYAYF. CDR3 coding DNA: TGTGCCAGCAGCTTAGTGAGGCCGGGGCACTTATACGCGTATTTT.

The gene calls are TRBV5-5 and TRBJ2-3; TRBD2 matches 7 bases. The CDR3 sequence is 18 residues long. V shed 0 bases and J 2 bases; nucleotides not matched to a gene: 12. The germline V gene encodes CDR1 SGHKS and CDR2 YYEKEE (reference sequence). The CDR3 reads CASSLDFPSGRFTDTQYF. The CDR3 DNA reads TGTGCCAGCAGCTTGGACTTCCCTAGCGGCCGTTTCACAGATACGCAGTATTTT.

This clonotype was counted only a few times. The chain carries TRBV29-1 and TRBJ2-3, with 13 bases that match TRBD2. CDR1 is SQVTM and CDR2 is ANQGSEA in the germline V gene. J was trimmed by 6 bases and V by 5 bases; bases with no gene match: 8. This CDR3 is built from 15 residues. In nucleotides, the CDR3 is TGCAGCGTTCTTGGACTAGCGGGAGACCCGGATACGCAGTATTTT. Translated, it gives CSVLGLAGDPDTQYF.

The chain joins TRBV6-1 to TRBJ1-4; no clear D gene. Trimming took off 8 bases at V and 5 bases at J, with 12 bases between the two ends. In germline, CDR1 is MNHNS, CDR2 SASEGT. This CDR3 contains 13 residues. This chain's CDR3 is CASGKEGNEKLFF. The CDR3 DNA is TGTGCCAGCGGGAAGGAGGGAAATGAAAAACTGTTTTTT.

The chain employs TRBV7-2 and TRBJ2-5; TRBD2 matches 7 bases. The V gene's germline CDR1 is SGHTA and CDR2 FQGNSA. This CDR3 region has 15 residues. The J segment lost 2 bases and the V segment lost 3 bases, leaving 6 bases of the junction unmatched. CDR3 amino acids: CASSFPAGLQETQYF. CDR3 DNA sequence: TGTGCCAGCAGCTTCCCAGCGGGGCTACAAGAGACCCAGTACTTC.

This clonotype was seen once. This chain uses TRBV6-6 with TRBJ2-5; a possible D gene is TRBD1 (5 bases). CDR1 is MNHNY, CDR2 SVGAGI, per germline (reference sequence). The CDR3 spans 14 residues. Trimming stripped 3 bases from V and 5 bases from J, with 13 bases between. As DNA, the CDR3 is TGTGCCAGCAGTTATCAGGGCCTCGACGAGACCCAGTACTTC. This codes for CASSYQGLDETQYF.

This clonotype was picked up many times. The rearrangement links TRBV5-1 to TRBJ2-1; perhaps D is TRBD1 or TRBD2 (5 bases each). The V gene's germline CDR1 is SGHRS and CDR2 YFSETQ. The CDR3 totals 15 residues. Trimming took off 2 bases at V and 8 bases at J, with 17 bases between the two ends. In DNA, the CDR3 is TGCGCCAGCAGCTTAGTGGGACCCCCTGGGGATGAGCAGTTCTTC. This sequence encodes CASSLVGPPGDEQFF.

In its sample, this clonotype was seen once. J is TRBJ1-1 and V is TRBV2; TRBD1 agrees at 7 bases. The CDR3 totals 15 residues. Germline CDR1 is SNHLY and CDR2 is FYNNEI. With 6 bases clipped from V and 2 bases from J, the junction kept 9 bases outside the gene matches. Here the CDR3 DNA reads TGTGCCAGCAGGGACAGGTGGCAAGTTAACACTGAAGCTTTCTTT. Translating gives CASRDRWQVNTEAFF. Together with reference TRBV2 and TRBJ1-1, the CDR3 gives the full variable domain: EPEVTQTPSHQVTQMGQEVILRCVPISNHLYFYWYRQILGQKVEFLVSFYNNEISEKSEIFDDQFSVERPDGSNFTLKIRSTKLEDSAMYFCASRDRWQVNTEAFFGQGTRLTVV.

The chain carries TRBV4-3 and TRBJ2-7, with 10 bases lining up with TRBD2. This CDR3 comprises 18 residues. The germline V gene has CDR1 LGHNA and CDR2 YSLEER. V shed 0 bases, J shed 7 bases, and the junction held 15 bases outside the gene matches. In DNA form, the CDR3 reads TGCGCCAGCAGCCAAGATCGAGCTAGCGGGGGCGCCCCGGGGGAGCAGTACTTC. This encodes CASSQDRASGGAPGEQYF.

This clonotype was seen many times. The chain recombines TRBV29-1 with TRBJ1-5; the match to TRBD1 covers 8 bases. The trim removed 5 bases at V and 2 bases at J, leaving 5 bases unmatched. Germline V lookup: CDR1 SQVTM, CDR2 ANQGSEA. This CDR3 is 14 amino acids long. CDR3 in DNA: TGCAGCGTTACATCGGACAGGGGCAATCAGCCCCAGCATTTT. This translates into CSVTSDRGNQPQHF.

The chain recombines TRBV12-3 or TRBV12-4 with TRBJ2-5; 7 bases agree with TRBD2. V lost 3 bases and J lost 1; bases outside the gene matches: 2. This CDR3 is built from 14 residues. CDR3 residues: CASSFGTIQETQYF. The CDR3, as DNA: TGTGCCAGCAGTTTCGGGACTATCCAAGAGACCCAGTACTTC.

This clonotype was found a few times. CDR3 DNA sequence: TGTGCCAGCAGTTTAGTGACAGGGAGCACAGATACGCAGTATTTT. This gives the protein CASSLVTGSTDTQYF. The V call is TRBV27, the J call TRBJ2-3, with 7 bases fitting TRBD1. V shed 2 bases and J 0 bases; nucleotides not matched to a gene: 2. CDR3 length: 15 residues. The germline CDR1 and CDR2 sequences are MNHEY and SMNVEV (reference sequence).

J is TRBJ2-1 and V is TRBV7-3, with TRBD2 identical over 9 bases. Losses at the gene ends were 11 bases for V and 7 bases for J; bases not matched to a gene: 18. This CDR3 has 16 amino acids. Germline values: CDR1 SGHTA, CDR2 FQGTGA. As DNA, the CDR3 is TGTGCCCGCCCGAAGGCGGGAGGGCCATTCTTAAATGAGCAGTTCTTC. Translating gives CARPKAGGPFLNEQFF.

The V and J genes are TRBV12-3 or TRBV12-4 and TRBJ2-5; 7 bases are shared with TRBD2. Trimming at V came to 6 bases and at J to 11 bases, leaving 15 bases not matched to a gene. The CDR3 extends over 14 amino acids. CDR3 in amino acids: CASREQLANNEQYF. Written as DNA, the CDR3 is TGTGCCAGCAGAGAACAACTAGCGAACAATGAGCAGTACTTC.

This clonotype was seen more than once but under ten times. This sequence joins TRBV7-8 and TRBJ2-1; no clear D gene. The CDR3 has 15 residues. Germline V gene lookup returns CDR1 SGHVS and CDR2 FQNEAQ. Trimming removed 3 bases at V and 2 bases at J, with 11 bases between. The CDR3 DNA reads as TGTGCCAGCAGCTTGTACGACCTGACCTACAATGAGCAGTTCTTC. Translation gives CASSLYDLTYNEQFF.

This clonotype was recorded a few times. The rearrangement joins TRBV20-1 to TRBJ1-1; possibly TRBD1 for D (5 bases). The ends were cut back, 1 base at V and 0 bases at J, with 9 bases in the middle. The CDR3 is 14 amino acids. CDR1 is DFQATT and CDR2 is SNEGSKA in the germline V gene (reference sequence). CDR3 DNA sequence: TGCAGTGCTAGAGGGCAGGGCATGAACACTGAAGCTTTCTTT. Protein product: CSARGQGMNTEAFF.

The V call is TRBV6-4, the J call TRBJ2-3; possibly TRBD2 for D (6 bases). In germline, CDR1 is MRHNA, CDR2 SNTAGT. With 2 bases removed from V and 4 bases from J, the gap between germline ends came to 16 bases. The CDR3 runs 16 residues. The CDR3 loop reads CASSDKPTSGADTQYF. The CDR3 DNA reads TGTGCCAGCAGTGACAAACCGACTAGTGGTGCAGATACGCAGTATTTT.

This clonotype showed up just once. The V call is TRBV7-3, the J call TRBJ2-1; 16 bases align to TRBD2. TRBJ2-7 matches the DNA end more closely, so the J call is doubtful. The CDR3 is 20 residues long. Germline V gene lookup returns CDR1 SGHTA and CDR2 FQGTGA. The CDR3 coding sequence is TGTGCCAGCAGCTCCGGTGGGACTAGCGGGGGGGGATACTCCTACAATGAGCAGTACTTC. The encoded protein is CASSSGGTSGGGYSYNEQYF.

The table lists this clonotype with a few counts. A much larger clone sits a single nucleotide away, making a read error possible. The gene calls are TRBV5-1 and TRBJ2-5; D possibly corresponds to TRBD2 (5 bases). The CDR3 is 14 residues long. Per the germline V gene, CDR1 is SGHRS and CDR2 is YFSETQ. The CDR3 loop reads CVSRPTRGQETQYF. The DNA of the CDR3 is TGCGTCAGCAGGCCGACTCGGGGTCAAGAGACCCAGTACTTC.

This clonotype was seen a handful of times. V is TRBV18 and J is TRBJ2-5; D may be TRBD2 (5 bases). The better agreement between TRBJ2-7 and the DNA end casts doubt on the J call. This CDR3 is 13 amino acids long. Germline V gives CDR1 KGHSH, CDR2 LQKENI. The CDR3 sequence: CASSPSPAGEQYF. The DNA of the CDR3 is TGTGCCAGCTCACCCTCTCCGGCGGGCGAGCAGTACTTC.

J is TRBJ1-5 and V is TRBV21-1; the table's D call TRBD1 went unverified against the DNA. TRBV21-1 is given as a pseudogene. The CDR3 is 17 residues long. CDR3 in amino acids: CASSRPDRGCCNQPQHF. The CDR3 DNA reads TGTGCCAGCAGCCGCCCGGACAGGGGGTGTTGCAATCAGCCCCAGCATTTT.

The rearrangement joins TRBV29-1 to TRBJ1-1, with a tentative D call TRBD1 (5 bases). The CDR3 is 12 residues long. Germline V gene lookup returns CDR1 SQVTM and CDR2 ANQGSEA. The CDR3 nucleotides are TGCAGTGTCGTAAGGGACAACACTGAAGCTTTCTTT. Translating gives CSVVRDNTEAFF.

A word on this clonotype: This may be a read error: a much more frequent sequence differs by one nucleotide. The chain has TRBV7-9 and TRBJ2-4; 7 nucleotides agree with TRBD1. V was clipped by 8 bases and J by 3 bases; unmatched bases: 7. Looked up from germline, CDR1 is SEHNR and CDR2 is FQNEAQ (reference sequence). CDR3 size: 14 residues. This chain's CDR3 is CASGHGTVKNIQYF. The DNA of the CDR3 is TGTGCCAGCGGCCACGGGACAGTCAAAAACATTCAGTACTTC.

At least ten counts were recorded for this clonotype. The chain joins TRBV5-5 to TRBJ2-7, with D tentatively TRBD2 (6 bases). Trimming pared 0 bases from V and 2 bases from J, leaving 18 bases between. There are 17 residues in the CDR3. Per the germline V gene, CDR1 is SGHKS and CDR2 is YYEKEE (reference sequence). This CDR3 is CASSLGFRGSATYEQYF. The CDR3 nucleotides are TGTGCCAGCAGCTTGGGTTTTCGGGGGAGCGCCACCTACGAGCAGTACTTC.

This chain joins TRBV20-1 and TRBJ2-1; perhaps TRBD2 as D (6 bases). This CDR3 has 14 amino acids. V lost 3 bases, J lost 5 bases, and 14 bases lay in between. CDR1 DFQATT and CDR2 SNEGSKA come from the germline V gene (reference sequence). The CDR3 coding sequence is TGCAGTGCTAGTCGGGGGAGAGTAGACAATGAGCAGTTCTTC. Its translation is CSASRGRVDNEQFF.

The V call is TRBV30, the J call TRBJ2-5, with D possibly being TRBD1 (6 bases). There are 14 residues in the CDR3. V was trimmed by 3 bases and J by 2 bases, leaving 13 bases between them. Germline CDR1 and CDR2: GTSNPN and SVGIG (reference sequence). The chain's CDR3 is CAWSEWTEQETQYF. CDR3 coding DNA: TGTGCCTGGAGCGAGTGGACAGAACAAGAGACCCAGTACTTC.

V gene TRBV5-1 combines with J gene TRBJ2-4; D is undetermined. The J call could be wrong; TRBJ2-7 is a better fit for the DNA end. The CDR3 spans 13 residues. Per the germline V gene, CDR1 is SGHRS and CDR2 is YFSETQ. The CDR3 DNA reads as TGCGCCAGCAGCTTGGACTTTGCCTACGAGCAGTACTTC. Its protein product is CASSLDFAYEQYF.

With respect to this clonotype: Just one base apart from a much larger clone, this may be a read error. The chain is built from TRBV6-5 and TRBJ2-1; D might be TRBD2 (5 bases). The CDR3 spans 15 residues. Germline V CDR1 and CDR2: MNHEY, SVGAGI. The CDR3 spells CAGSPSQRTYNEQFF. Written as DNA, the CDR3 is TGTGCCGGCAGCCCCAGCCAGCGGACCTACAATGAGCAGTTCTTC.